This TCR beta chain was recovered during a study of control samples from healthy donors and cancer patients. Profiling relied on immunoSEQ multiplex PCR, and the TCRdb table lists in-frame clones only, not all of them. Here the sample spans about 170,000 clones, roughly 89% being singletons. This clonotype was obtained from a woman under 40 in good health. Sample: blood.

CDR3 residues: CASSDRQSEAFF. DNA for the CDR3: TGTGCCAGCAGTGACCGACAGTCTGAAGCTTTCTTT. The chain joins TRBV28 to TRBJ1-1; D perhaps matches TRBD1 (5 bases). This CDR3 is built from 12 residues. The germline V gene has CDR1 MDHEN and CDR2 SYDVKM. Trimming stripped 5 bases from V and 6 bases from J, with 10 bases between.